Listed below are T cell receptor beta chains from one sample, sequenced in a study of tumor-infiltrating lymphocytes in primary liver carcinoma. MiXCR, run by TCRdb on the multiplex PCR reads, gives a single entry per CDR3 protein. The sample consists of approximately 300,000 distinct CDR3 sequences, more than 55% of them appearing once. Sample: peripheral blood. All receptors come from a man aged 35 to 55 with primary liver carcinoma and hepatitis B virus infection. CDR3s include the opening cysteine and the closing phenylalanine or tryptophan. A D gene is named only where the DNA matches it firmly. Rows may omit the clone size; those that give it use once, few, many or a size class.

DNA	CDR3	length	D	J	size	V
TGCAGCGTAATTCATGGGCTGGGCATTCAGTACTTC	CSVIHGLGIQYF	12	-	TRBJ2-4	-	TRBV29-1
TGCGCCGGCAGCCAAGACTGGGCGCGTGCTGGGTATGAGCAGTTCTTC	CAGSQDWARAGYEQFF	16	-	TRBJ2-1	-	TRBV4-3
TGCGCCAGCAGCTTCCTAGCGGGAGCTGGTAACGAGCAGTACTTC	CASSFLAGAGNEQYF	15	TRBD2	TRBJ2-7	-	TRBV5-1
TGTGCCAGCAGATCCGGGGACTGGGCGGCGTACGAGCAGTACTTC	CASRSGDWAAYEQYF	15	-	TRBJ2-7	-	TRBV7-8
TGTGCCAGCAACTTATGTCCGGGGGTAGCGGCACAAGAGACCCAGTACTTC	CASNLCPGVAAQETQYF	17	-	TRBJ2-5	-	TRBV11-2
TGCGCCAGCAGCTTGGAGAACCGGCAGTACTTC	CASSLENRQYF	11	-	TRBJ2-7	-	TRBV5-1
TGTGCCAGCAGTCTTGAAGGAGGCTCGGCTTTCTTT	CASSLEGGSAFF	12	-	TRBJ1-1	many	TRBV12-3/TRBV12-4
TGTGCCATCAGTGAGTGGTTGTGTTACAATGAGCAGTTCTTC	CAISEWLCYNEQFF	14	-	TRBJ2-1	-	TRBV10-3
TGTGCCAGCAGCCCCGCCCGCGGAGGTTCCTACGAGCAGTACTTC	CASSPARGGSYEQYF	15	-	TRBJ2-7	few	TRBV5-4
TGTGCCAGCAGCCCCAGGACAGGCGCCAGCAAAATGAACACTGAAGCTTTCTTT	CASSPRTGASKMNTEAFF	18	TRBD1	TRBJ1-1	-	TRBV5-4
TGTGCCAGCAGTAGACAGGGGGAATATGAAAAACTGTTTTTT	CASSRQGEYEKLFF	14	TRBD1	TRBJ1-4	many	TRBV6-6
TGCAGCGTCCTCCCTGACGGAGACATGAATGGCTACACCTTC	CSVLPDGDMNGYTF	14	-	TRBJ1-2	-	TRBV29-1
TGTGCCAACAGCTTAGCCGCGGGAGGGACCAAAAAACTGTTCTTT	CANSLAAGGTKKLFF	15	-	TRBJ1-4	-	TRBV11-2
TGTGCCAGCAGCCTAGAACGCCTCGGGGAGCCGTTTTTT	CASSLERLGEPFF	13	-	TRBJ2-2	-	TRBV11-2
TGTGCCAGCAGCCCGGGACAGACCGCGAACACCGGGGAGCTGTTTTTT	CASSPGQTANTGELFF	16	TRBD1	TRBJ2-2	few	TRBV5-8
TGTGCCAGCAGTTCTCCACTAACTCTGGGAGGCTACACCTTC	CASSSPLTLGGYTF	14	-	TRBJ1-2	-	TRBV6-5
TGTGCCAGCAGCCAAGACCTAGCGGGCGGGGAGACCCAGTACTTC	CASSQDLAGGETQYF	15	TRBD2	TRBJ2-5	many	TRBV4-2
TGTGCCTGGAGTGTAGGGGCTGGGAGCTCCTACGAGCAGTACTTC	CAWSVGAGSSYEQYF	15	-	TRBJ2-7	-	TRBV30
TGTGCCAGCAGTTTCTCAGGGGCGGCGGGAGCCTCCTACGAGCAGTACTTC	CASSFSGAAGASYEQYF	17	-	TRBJ2-7	many	TRBV6-5
TGTGCCAGTTCCGGGACATCTTCCACAGATACGCAGTATTTT	CASSGTSSTDTQYF	14	-	TRBJ2-3	-	TRBV2
TGTGCCAGCAGTTATCCCGCTAGACCGGAGGGAGAGACCCAGTACTTC	CASSYPARPEGETQYF	16	-	TRBJ2-5	-	TRBV28
TGTGCCAGCAGCTTAGGAGGGAGGCCAGGGGCCAAAAACATTCAGTACTTC	CASSLGGRPGAKNIQYF	17	-	TRBJ2-4	many	TRBV13
TGCGTCAGCAGCCAAAGTATTCAGGGACTTCAGCCCCAGCATTTT	CVSSQSIQGLQPQHF	15	-	TRBJ1-5	once	TRBV4-1
TGCGCCAGCAGCTTGGGCCAGAAGCTTAGCACAGATACGCAGTATTTT	CASSLGQKLSTDTQYF	16	-	TRBJ2-3	few	TRBV5-1
TGTGCCAGCAGCTTGTGGGCCTTGGGTTCAGATACGCAGTATTTT	CASSLWALGSDTQYF	15	-	TRBJ2-3	-	TRBV5-6
TGTGCCATCATCCATGGACAGGGGGGGAATCAGCCCCAGCATTTT	CAIIHGQGGNQPQHF	15	TRBD1	TRBJ1-5	-	TRBV10-3
TGCGCCGGCAGCCAAGTAGACCTTTGGACAGATATGCAGTATTTT	CAGSQVDLWTDMQYF	15	-	TRBJ2-3	-	TRBV4-1
TGTGCCAGCAGCAAAGGGACCATCAATGAGCAGTTCTTC	CASSKGTINEQFF	13	-	TRBJ2-1	-	TRBV21-1